Below, 26 T cell receptor beta chains from the same sample are listed, as sequenced in a study of shared clonotypes between healthy human individuals. Generated by immunoSEQ multiplex PCR, the TCRdb table keeps only in-frame clones and is missing some. The sample yields over 1.4 million clones, roughly 97% seen once. Specimen: naive CD4+ T cells sorted from blood. The subset was: CD45RA+ positively selected. Receptor source: a man aged 25 to 40 in good health.

V and J are TRBV29-1 and TRBJ1-1; TRBD1 agrees at 7 bases. The CDR3 has 16 amino acids. Germline V CDR1 and CDR2: SQVTM, ANQGSEA. V lost 0 bases and J lost 5; bases outside the gene matches: 12. This chain's CDR3 is CSVEDKGEGALTEAFF. Written as DNA, the CDR3 is TGCAGCGTTGAAGATAAAGGTGAGGGGGCGTTGACTGAAGCTTTCTTT.

The table lists this clone with a count of one. The V call is TRBV5-1, the J call TRBJ2-3; 10 bases are shared with TRBD2. V dropped 1 base and J dropped 2; count of bases not matched to a gene: 13. Germline V CDR1 and CDR2: SGHRS, YFSETQ. The CDR3 has 19 residues. The CDR3 DNA follows: TGCGCCAGCAGCTTGTACGTAGCGGGAGGTGGCTCTAACACAGATACGCAGTATTTT. Translating gives CASSLYVAGGGSNTDTQYF.

V and J are TRBV19 and TRBJ2-7, with a tentative D call TRBD1 (6 bases). Germline V gene sequence: CDR1 LNHDA, CDR2 SQIVND (reference sequence). The CDR3 has 16 residues. The germline V and J ends were trimmed by 6 bases and 3 bases, with 21 bases remaining between them. The DNA for the CDR3 is TGTGCCAGTAGCCCAGCCCTATCCGGGACACGCTACGAGCAGTACTTC. Translating it yields CASSPALSGTRYEQYF.

The CDR3 sequence is CASSPPGAAYRENYGYTF. The CDR3 bases are TGTGCCAGCAGCCCCCCGGGGGCCGCTTATAGAGAGAACTATGGCTACACCTTC. V and J are TRBV5-6 and TRBJ1-2, with D perhaps TRBD1 (6 bases). The CDR3 has 18 residues. V was clipped by 4 bases and J by 2 bases, with 24 bases between them. Germline CDR1 is SGHDT and CDR2 is YYEEEE.

The V gene is TRBV6-4, the J gene TRBJ2-3, with 7 positions matching TRBD2. With 2 bases clipped from V and 1 base from J, the junction kept 3 bases outside the gene matches. This CDR3 spans 15 amino acids. Germline V gives CDR1 MRHNA, CDR2 SNTAGT. Here the CDR3 reads CASSDPSGGTDTQYF. CDR3 nucleotides: TGTGCCAGCAGTGACCCTAGCGGAGGCACAGATACGCAGTATTTT.

This chain links TRBV7-8 with TRBJ2-7, with D perhaps TRBD1 (6 bases). In germline, CDR1 is SGHVS, CDR2 FQNEAQ. With 1 base removed from V and 3 bases from J, the gap between germline ends came to 10 bases. This CDR3 spans 14 amino acids. Written as DNA, the CDR3 is TGTGCCAGCAGCTTAGGGACAGCAGTCTACGAGCAGTACTTC. Its translation: CASSLGTAVYEQYF.

The chain carries TRBV30 and TRBJ1-2; the D is unclear. The CDR3 length is 10 residues. Germline V CDR1 and CDR2: GTSNPN, SVGIG (reference sequence). Between the trimmed V and J ends, which lost 4 bases and 13 bases, there was a span of 13 bases. CDR3 in amino acids: CAWNHGSPTF. Here the CDR3 DNA reads TGTGCCTGGAACCACGGATCACCCACCTTC.

This clone has just one count. V is TRBV5-1 and J is TRBJ2-7, with 16 bases that match TRBD2. The CDR3 has 19 amino acids. J lost 6 bases, V lost 4 bases, and 16 bases had no gene match. Looked up from germline, CDR1 is SGHRS and CDR2 is YFSETQ. CDR3 amino acids: CASSAATVIGTSGRVEQYF. Written as DNA, the CDR3 is TGCGCCAGCAGCGCGGCGACGGTGATAGGGACTAGCGGGAGGGTCGAGCAGTACTTC. The full variable domain, with the rest looked up from reference TRBV5-1 and TRBJ2-7, is KAGVTQTPRYLIKTRGQQVTLSCSPISGHRSVSWYQQTPGQGLQFLFEYFSETQRNKGNFPGRFSGRQFSNSRSEMNVSTLELGDSALYLCASSAATVIGTSGRVEQYFGPGTRLTVT.

The chain recombines TRBV28 with TRBJ2-7; TRBD2 might be the D (7 bases). The CDR3 consists of 13 residues. CDR1 and CDR2 from the germline V gene are MDHEN and SYDVKM. The V end was cut by 5 bases, the J end by 5 bases, with 13 bases between. This CDR3 reads CASSPGGRDEQYF. The CDR3 DNA sequence: TGTGCCAGCAGTCCCGGGGGGCGGGACGAGCAGTACTTC. The full variable domain, completed using reference TRBV28 and TRBJ2-7, is DVKVTQSSRYLVKRTGEKVFLECVQDMDHENMFWYRQDPGLGLRLIYFSYDVKMKEKGDIPEGYSVSREKKERFSLILESASTNQTSMYLCASSPGGRDEQYFGPGTRLTVT.

In DNA, the CDR3 is TGTGCCAGCAGTTCGCGAGCGGATCTTAGCACAGATACGCAGTATTTT. Encoded protein: CASSSRADLSTDTQYF. The chain joins TRBV27 to TRBJ2-3; a weak D match, TRBD2 (5 bases). The CDR3 sequence is 16 residues long. Germline assignment: CDR1 MNHEY and CDR2 SMNVEV (reference sequence). The germline V and J ends were trimmed by 4 bases and 0 bases, with 14 bases remaining between them.

The chain carries TRBV4-3 and TRBJ2-2; 8 bases align to TRBD2. The ends lost 0 bases at V and 0 bases at J; junction bases unmatched: 6. Germline-derived CDR1 and CDR2 are LGHNA and YSLEER. The CDR3 runs 18 residues. This CDR3 reads CASSQEAGLAANTGELFF. CDR3 bases: TGCGCCAGCAGCCAAGAAGCTGGACTAGCAGCGAACACCGGGGAGCTGTTTTTT.

The gene calls are TRBV2 and TRBJ2-7; 8 positions agree with TRBD1. The V and J ends lost 4 bases and 3 bases, in that order; junction bases with no gene match: 5. In germline, CDR1 is SNHLY, CDR2 FYNNEI. This CDR3 has 14 residues. The CDR3 spells CASSAWDRNYEQYF. In DNA, the CDR3 is TGTGCCAGCAGTGCTTGGGACAGGAACTACGAGCAGTACTTC.

This clone was counted a single time. The chain couples TRBV7-3 to TRBJ2-6, with D perhaps TRBD2 (5 bases). V was trimmed by 1 base and J by 0 bases, leaving 22 bases between them. The CDR3 has 21 residues. Per germline, CDR1 SGHTA and CDR2 FQGTGA. CDR3 coding DNA: TGTGCCAGCAGCTTAATTCCCTCGGGGTTAAGCCGGGGCTCTGGGGCCAACGTCCTGACTTTC. It translates to CASSLIPSGLSRGSGANVLTF.

On this clone: Other DNA sequences in the sample encode the same CDR3. The chain combines TRBV28 with TRBJ2-2; possibly TRBD1 for D (5 bases). V lost 2 bases, J lost 1 base, and 5 bases lay in between. From germline, CDR1 is MDHEN and CDR2 SYDVKM. The CDR3 length is 14 residues. CDR3 in DNA: TGTGCCAGCAGTTTACAGGGGAACACCGGGGAGCTGTTTTTT. Its translation: CASSLQGNTGELFF.

V is TRBV28 and J is TRBJ2-2; the D is unclear. There are 14 residues in the CDR3. V was trimmed by 6 bases and J by 2 bases, leaving 10 bases between them. CDR1 MDHEN and CDR2 SYDVKM come from the germline V gene. CDR3 protein: CASRILTNTGELFF. DNA for the CDR3: TGTGCCAGCAGAATTCTCACTAACACCGGGGAGCTGTTTTTT.

About this clone: The sample contains more than one DNA sequence encoding this CDR3. This rearrangement joins TRBV15 to TRBJ2-6, with D possibly TRBD1 on 5 matching bases. V was trimmed by 1 base and J by 1 base, leaving 5 bases between them. The CDR3 sequence is 15 residues long. Germline assignment: CDR1 LNHNV and CDR2 YYDKDF (reference sequence). In nucleotides, the CDR3 is TGTGCCACCAGCAGAGCAGGGTCTGGGGCCAACGTCCTGACTTTC. It specifies CATSRAGSGANVLTF.

The genes are TRBV6-6 and TRBJ2-4; TRBD1 is a possible D gene (6 bases). Germline V gene sequence: CDR1 MNHNY, CDR2 SVGAGI (reference sequence). The CDR3 totals 14 residues. Trimming cost V 2 bases and J 14 bases, with 19 bases left between them. Here the CDR3 DNA reads TGTGCCAGCAGTTACCACGCCAGAAGGACAGCTAAGTACTTC. Translated, it gives CASSYHARRTAKYF.

The DNA of the CDR3 is TGTGCCAGCAGCTTATTGACGGGAGCGAGCTCCTACGAGCAGTACTTC. Translated: CASSLLTGASSYEQYF. The J gene is TRBJ2-7, the V gene TRBV11-2, with D possibly TRBD2 on 6 matching bases. The V end lost 2 bases, the J end lost 0 bases, and 14 bases lay between the germline ends. From germline, CDR1 is SGHAT and CDR2 FQNNGV. This CDR3 has 16 residues.

V is TRBV27 and J is TRBJ1-1; D might be TRBD1 (6 bases). The CDR3 has 17 amino acids. Germline values: CDR1 MNHEY, CDR2 SMNVEV (reference sequence). The V end was cut by 5 bases, the J end by 0 bases, with 19 bases between. DNA for the CDR3: TGTGCCAGCAGTCCACTGCGGGGGGCCGGGATGAACACTGAAGCTTTCTTT. Protein: CASSPLRGAGMNTEAFF.

The chain joins TRBV9 to TRBJ2-5, with 7 bases lining up with TRBD1. Germline CDR1 reads SGDLS; CDR2 reads YYNGEE. V lost 4 bases to trimming and J lost 4 bases; unmatched junction nucleotides: 13. CDR3 length: 16 amino acids. The CDR3, as DNA: TGTGCCAGCAGCAATCGACAGGGTGGCGTGGGAGAGACCCAGTACTTC. Encoded protein: CASSNRQGGVGETQYF.

The chain carries TRBV6-5 and TRBJ1-5; TRBD1 is a possible D gene (6 bases). The germline CDR1 and CDR2 sequences are MNHEY and SVGAGI. The CDR3 runs to 15 residues. V lost 5 bases and J lost 0, with 11 bases in between. The CDR3 DNA sequence: TGTGCCAGCAGTAGACGCAGGGGTAGCAATCAGCCCCAGCATTTT. Amino acids: CASSRRRGSNQPQHF.

This rearrangement joins TRBV10-1 to TRBJ2-2, with no clear D. V gave up 0 bases and J gave up 7 bases, with 12 bases separating them. Germline-derived CDR1 and CDR2 are WNHNN and SYGVQD (reference sequence). The CDR3 totals 15 residues. The chain's CDR3 is CASSESTGFGGELFF. DNA for the CDR3: TGCGCCAGCAGTGAGTCGACCGGGTTCGGCGGGGAGCTGTTTTTT.

This chain uses TRBV5-1 with TRBJ1-1, with TRBD1 as a possible D gene (6 bases). The CDR3 sequence is 18 residues long. The V gene's germline CDR1 is SGHRS and CDR2 YFSETQ. Trimming removed 0 bases from V and 1 base from J, with 19 bases in between. The DNA for the CDR3 is TGCGCCAGCAGCTTGGTGTATGACGGGGGGCCCTCGAACACTGAAGCTTTCTTT. This sequence encodes CASSLVYDGGPSNTEAFF.

The chain couples TRBV2 to TRBJ2-7; a possible D gene is TRBD2 (6 bases). V was pared by 10 bases and J by 6 bases, with 16 bases between. Germline CDR1 is SNHLY and CDR2 is FYNNEI. The CDR3 extends over 12 amino acids. DNA of the CDR3: TGTGCCACCTCGGTGGGAGGCGGCGAGCAGTACTTC. Translation gives CATSVGGGEQYF.

V gene TRBV18 combines with J gene TRBJ1-2; D perhaps matches TRBD1 (5 bases). The germline V gene encodes CDR1 KGHSH and CDR2 LQKENI. CDR3 length: 15 residues. V dropped 5 bases and J dropped 3 bases, with 16 bases sitting between them. CDR3 nucleotide sequence: TGTGCCAGCTCAACCTCGACGACAGTCGACTATGGCTACACCTTC. The encoded protein is CASSTSTTVDYGYTF.

V usage is TRBV5-1 and J usage is TRBJ1-1, with a weak D call TRBD1 (6 bases). The CDR3 has 14 residues. From germline, CDR1 is SGHRS and CDR2 YFSETQ. V was trimmed by 2 bases and J by 5 bases, leaving 13 bases between them. In nucleotides, the CDR3 is TGCGCCAGCAGCTTTAAACAGGGATCGACTGAAGCTTTCTTT. Translation: CASSFKQGSTEAFF.